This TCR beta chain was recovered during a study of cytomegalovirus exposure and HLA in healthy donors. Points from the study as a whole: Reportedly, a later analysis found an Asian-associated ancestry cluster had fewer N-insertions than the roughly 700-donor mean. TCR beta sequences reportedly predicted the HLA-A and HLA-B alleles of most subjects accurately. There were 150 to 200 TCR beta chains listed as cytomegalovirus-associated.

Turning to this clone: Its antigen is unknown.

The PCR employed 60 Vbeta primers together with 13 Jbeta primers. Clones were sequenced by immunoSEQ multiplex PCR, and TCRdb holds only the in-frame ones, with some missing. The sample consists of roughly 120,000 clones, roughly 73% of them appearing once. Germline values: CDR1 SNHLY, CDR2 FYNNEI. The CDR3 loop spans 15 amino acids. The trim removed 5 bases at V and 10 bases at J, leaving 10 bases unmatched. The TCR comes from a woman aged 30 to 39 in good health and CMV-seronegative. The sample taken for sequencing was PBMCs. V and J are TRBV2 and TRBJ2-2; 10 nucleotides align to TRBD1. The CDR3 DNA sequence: TGTGCCAGCAGTACCGGGACAGGGGTTTGGGAGGAGCTGTTTTTT. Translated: CASSTGTGVWEELFF. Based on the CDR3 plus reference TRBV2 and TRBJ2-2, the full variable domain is EPEVTQTPSHQVTQMGQEVILRCVPISNHLYFYWYRQILGQKVEFLVSFYNNEISEKSEIFDDQFSVERPDGSNFTLKIRSTKLEDSAMYFCASSTGTGVWEELFFGEGSRLTVL.